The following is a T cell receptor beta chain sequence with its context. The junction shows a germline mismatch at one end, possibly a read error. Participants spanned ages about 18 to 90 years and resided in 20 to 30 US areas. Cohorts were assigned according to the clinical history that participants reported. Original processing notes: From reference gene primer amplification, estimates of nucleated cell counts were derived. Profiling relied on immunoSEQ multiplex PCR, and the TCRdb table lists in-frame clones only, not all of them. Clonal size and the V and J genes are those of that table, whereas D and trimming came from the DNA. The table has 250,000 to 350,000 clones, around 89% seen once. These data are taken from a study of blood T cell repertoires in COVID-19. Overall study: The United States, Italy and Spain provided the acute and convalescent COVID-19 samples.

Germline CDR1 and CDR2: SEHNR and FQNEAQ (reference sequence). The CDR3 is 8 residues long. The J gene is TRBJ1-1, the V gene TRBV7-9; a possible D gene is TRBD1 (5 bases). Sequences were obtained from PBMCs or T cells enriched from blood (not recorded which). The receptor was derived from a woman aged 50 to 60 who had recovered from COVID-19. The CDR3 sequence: CASSPGQF. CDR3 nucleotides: TGTGCCAGCAGCCCAGGACAATTT.